Following are 23 T cell receptor beta chains from one sample sequenced in a study of blood T cell repertoires in COVID-19. TCRdb's copy holds only in-frame clones and misses some; the assay was immunoSEQ multiplex PCR. The repertoire holds 190,000 or so clones, with approximately 86% as singletons. The sample comprised PBMCs or T cells enriched from blood (not recorded which). These receptors all come from a woman aged 25 to 39 who had been exposed to COVID-19.

V is TRBV5-1 and J is TRBJ2-1, with 8 bases that match TRBD2. The ends lost 0 bases at V and 0 bases at J; junction bases unmatched: 17. The germline V gene has CDR1 SGHRS and CDR2 YFSETQ. CDR3 length equals 21 residues. The CDR3 is CASSLGGEVAGHYYSYNEQFF. DNA for the CDR3: TGCGCCAGCAGCTTGGGGGGCGAGGTAGCGGGGCACTACTACTCCTACAATGAGCAGTTCTTC.

The rearrangement links TRBV5-1 to TRBJ2-3, with 8 positions matching TRBD2. The CDR3 length is 16 residues. After removal of 0 bases from V and 2 bases from J, the junction contained 5 bases not matched to a gene. Germline CDR1 reads SGHRS; CDR2 reads YFSETQ. CDR3 DNA sequence: TGCGCCAGCAGCTTGGTCCGGGGGGGCTACACAGATACGCAGTATTTT. It yields the protein CASSLVRGGYTDTQYF.

The rearrangement uses TRBV12-3 or TRBV12-4 and TRBJ1-1, with unresolved D. Trimming took off 5 bases at V and 1 base at J, with 8 bases between the two ends. This CDR3 is 13 amino acids long. The CDR3 loop is CASSPRKNTEAFF. As DNA, the CDR3 is TGTGCCAGCAGTCCGAGAAAGAACACTGAAGCTTTCTTT.

The V call is TRBV5-1, the J call TRBJ1-2; D is ambiguous. The V end lost 0 bases, the J end lost 4 bases, and 13 bases lay between the germline ends. Germline CDR1 and CDR2: SGHRS and YFSETQ. CDR3 length equals 15 residues. The CDR3 coding sequence is TGCGCCAGCAGCTTGGTTGCGGGGTCCCGCTATGGCTACACCTTC. This codes for CASSLVAGSRYGYTF.

V gene TRBV7-8 combines with J gene TRBJ2-7, with D possibly TRBD1 on 5 matching bases. Trimming removed 1 base from V and 2 bases from J, with 12 bases in between. The CDR3 sequence is 15 residues long. Germline-derived CDR1 and CDR2 are SGHVS and FQNEAQ. The chain's CDR3 is CASSLVGQGPYEQYF. The CDR3 DNA reads as TGTGCCAGCAGCTTAGTGGGGCAGGGTCCCTACGAGCAGTACTTC.

This chain joins TRBV11-2 and TRBJ1-1; D remains ambiguous. The CDR3 extends over 15 amino acids. Germline CDR1 reads SGHAT; CDR2 reads FQNNGV. V was shortened by 1 base and J by 4 bases, with 13 bases between the two germline ends. CDR3 coding DNA: TGTGCCAGCAGCTTAGTAGGCGGGTTAGTCACTGAAGCTTTCTTT. Translated: CASSLVGGLVTEAFF.

The genes are TRBV6-5 and TRBJ1-2; 10 positions agree with TRBD1. Germline assignment: CDR1 MNHEY and CDR2 SVGAGI. V was clipped by 4 bases and J by 8 bases; unmatched bases: 10. This CDR3 contains 15 residues. The CDR3 DNA reads TGTGCCAGCAGTTTTGCCCCGGGACAGGGGAGCGGCTACACCTTC. As protein: CASSFAPGQGSGYTF.

Ten or more counts support this clone. The chain carries TRBV5-5 and TRBJ1-4; D is unclear. The germline V gene encodes CDR1 SGHKS and CDR2 YYEKEE (reference sequence). V gave up 3 bases and J gave up 4 bases, with 13 bases separating them. CDR3 length: 15 residues. The CDR3 region is CASSYAPGINEKLFF. The CDR3, as DNA: TGTGCCAGCAGCTACGCCCCAGGAATTAATGAAAAACTGTTTTTT.

This clone was observed many times. This chain joins TRBV6-5 and TRBJ1-4; the D is unclear. Between the trimmed V and J ends, which lost 6 bases and 0 bases, there was a span of 11 bases. CDR1 is MNHEY, CDR2 SVGAGI, per germline. The CDR3 is 15 residues long. CDR3 DNA sequence: TGTGCCAGCAGGACGACTATTGCAACTAATGAAAAACTGTTTTTT. This gives the protein CASRTTIATNEKLFF.

This chain uses TRBV2 with TRBJ1-1; tentative D call: TRBD1 (5 bases). This CDR3 region has 16 residues. Germline values: CDR1 SNHLY, CDR2 FYNNEI. V lost 8 bases, J lost 5 bases, and 24 bases lay in between. The CDR3 nucleotides are TGTGCCAGCCGATTGAATGGGGCAGGCGGAAGGACTGAAGCTTTCTTT. It specifies CASRLNGAGGRTEAFF. The full variable domain, rest sourced from reference TRBV2 and TRBJ1-1, is EPEVTQTPSHQVTQMGQEVILRCVPISNHLYFYWYRQILGQKVEFLVSFYNNEISEKSEIFDDQFSVERPDGSNFTLKIRSTKLEDSAMYFCASRLNGAGGRTEAFFGQGTRLTVV.

This chain joins TRBV18 and TRBJ2-7, with 8 bases fitting TRBD1. The CDR3 length is 15 residues. The junction had 6 bases not matched to a gene; V was cut back by 3 bases and J by 2 bases. Germline-derived CDR1 and CDR2 are KGHSH and LQKENI. The CDR3: CASSPGQGGTYEQYF. As DNA, the CDR3 is TGTGCCAGCTCACCCGGACAGGGTGGTACCTACGAGCAGTACTTC.

The CDR3 here is CASSWGDTGELFF. The CDR3 bases are TGTGCCAGCAGTTGGGGGGACACCGGGGAGCTGTTTTTT. The chain employs TRBV27 and TRBJ2-2; possibly TRBD2 for D (6 bases). This CDR3 is 13 amino acids long. V was cut by 4 bases and J by 3 bases, with 6 bases left in between. Germline CDR1 is MNHEY and CDR2 is SMNVEV (reference sequence).

The chain joins TRBV29-1 to TRBJ1-5; 10 nucleotides agree with TRBD1. With 4 bases clipped from V and 5 bases from J, the junction kept 5 bases outside the gene matches. The CDR3 is 14 amino acids. Looked up from germline, CDR1 is SQVTM and CDR2 is ANQGSEA. CDR3 sequence: CSVATGTGDQPQHF. As DNA, the CDR3 is TGCAGCGTTGCCACCGGGACAGGGGATCAGCCCCAGCATTTT. Full variable domain (rest looked up from reference TRBV29-1 and TRBJ1-5): SAVISQKPSRDICQRGTSLTIQCQVDSQVTMMFWYRQQPGQSLTLIATANQGSEATYESGFVIDKFPISRPNLTFSTLTVSNMSPEDSSIYLCSVATGTGDQPQHFGDGTRLSIL.

The CDR3 bases are TGTGCCATCAGTGCCGCGGACAGGGGGACTAATGAAAAACTGTTTTTT. Translated, it gives CAISAADRGTNEKLFF. The chain couples TRBV10-3 to TRBJ1-4; 10 bases align to TRBD1. Germline trimming cut 4 bases from V and 2 bases from J; bases unmatched to any gene: 4. The CDR3 loop spans 16 amino acids. Germline V gene data show CDR1 as ENHRY and CDR2 as SYGVKD.

The V and J genes are TRBV19 and TRBJ2-1, with D maybe TRBD1 (7 bases). Trimming cost V 0 bases and J 7 bases, with 13 bases left between them. The CDR3 totals 15 residues. Germline lookup yields CDR1 LNHDA and CDR2 SQIVND (reference sequence). The DNA of the CDR3 is TGTGCCAGTAGTATAGACAGGGGGGTAAATAATGAGCAGTTCTTC. This sequence encodes CASSIDRGVNNEQFF.

The rearrangement uses TRBV19 and TRBJ1-5; D remains ambiguous. CDR3 size: 17 residues. In germline, CDR1 is LNHDA, CDR2 SQIVND (reference sequence). V gave up 7 bases and J gave up 6 bases, with 25 bases separating them. The CDR3 sequence: CASTYHASGSLGQPQHF. The CDR3 DNA follows: TGTGCCAGTACCTATCATGCCTCGGGATCTCTTGGTCAGCCCCAGCATTTT.

This clone showed up just a few times. V gene TRBV12-3 or TRBV12-4 combines with J gene TRBJ1-2; D not resolved. V lost 7 bases to trimming and J lost 6 bases, with 15 bases between them. This CDR3 has 13 residues. This CDR3 is CASTSGRKDGYTF. In nucleotides, the CDR3 is TGTGCCAGCACCTCGGGAAGGAAGGATGGCTACACCTTC.

The chain uses TRBV29-1 and TRBJ1-2; 8 bases align to TRBD1. Germline V CDR1 and CDR2: SQVTM, ANQGSEA. The CDR3 covers 14 residues. V was pared by 3 bases and J by 2 bases, with 5 bases of the junction left unmatched. The CDR3 is CSVDTDRDNYGYTF. CDR3 nucleotide sequence: TGCAGCGTTGACACGGACAGGGACAACTATGGCTACACCTTC.

J is TRBJ1-5 and V is TRBV19; 10 bases align to TRBD1. Germline V CDR1 and CDR2: LNHDA, SQIVND (reference sequence). Trimming at V came to 5 bases and at J to 4 bases, leaving 5 bases not matched to a gene. The CDR3 runs 15 residues. For the CDR3, the DNA is TGTGCCAGTAGTGCGGGACAGGGGTGGAATCAGCCCCAGCATTTT. Protein product: CASSAGQGWNQPQHF.

This clone showed up just a few times. V is TRBV24-1 and J is TRBJ1-2; perhaps TRBD1 as D (6 bases). Germline CDR1 is KGHDR and CDR2 is SFDVKD. The V end lost 4 bases, the J end lost 5 bases, and 13 bases lay between the germline ends. The CDR3 is made up of 14 amino acids. The CDR3 sequence is CATSDIGQIYGYTF. The CDR3 nucleotides are TGTGCCACCAGTGACATCGGACAGATATATGGCTACACCTTC.

The chain links TRBV7-9 to TRBJ2-7, with TRBD1 matching 9 bases. The CDR3 runs 16 residues. Germline assignment: CDR1 SEHNR and CDR2 FQNEAQ (reference sequence). With V trimmed by 5 bases and J by 1 base, 9 bases remained unmatched. The CDR3 nucleotides are TGTGCCAGCAGCACTTCGTCCGGGACAGGGTCCTACGAGCAGTACTTC. Protein product: CASSTSSGTGSYEQYF.

This clone has just one count. The gene calls are TRBV7-6 and TRBJ2-5, with TRBD1 matching 10 bases. This CDR3 has 15 amino acids. Germline CDR1 SGHVS, CDR2 FNYEAQ. Trimming cost V 5 bases and J 4 bases; bases outside gene matches: 7. CDR3 in DNA: TGTGCCAGCAGCCCGAGACAGGGGGCGGGAGAGACCCAGTACTTC. Protein: CASSPRQGAGETQYF.

The rearrangement joins TRBV19 to TRBJ1-1, with D unresolved. The CDR3 extends over 13 amino acids. Trimming stripped 6 bases from V and 4 bases from J, with 12 bases between. The germline gives CDR1 LNHDA, CDR2 SQIVND (reference sequence). Here the CDR3 reads CASSQSALTEAFF. The DNA of the CDR3 is TGTGCCAGTAGCCAGAGCGCCCTCACTGAAGCTTTCTTT.